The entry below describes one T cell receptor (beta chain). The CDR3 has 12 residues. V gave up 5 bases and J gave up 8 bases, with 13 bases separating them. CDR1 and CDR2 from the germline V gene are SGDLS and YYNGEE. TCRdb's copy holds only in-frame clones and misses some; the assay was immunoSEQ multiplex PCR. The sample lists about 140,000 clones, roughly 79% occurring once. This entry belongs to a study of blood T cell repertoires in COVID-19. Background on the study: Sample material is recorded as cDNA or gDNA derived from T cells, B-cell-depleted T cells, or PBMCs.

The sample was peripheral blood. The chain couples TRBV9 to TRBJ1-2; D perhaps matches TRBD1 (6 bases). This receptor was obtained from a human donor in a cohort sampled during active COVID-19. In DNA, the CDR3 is TGTGCCAGCAGTAGACAGGCGACGGGCTACACCTTC. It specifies CASSRQATGYTF.